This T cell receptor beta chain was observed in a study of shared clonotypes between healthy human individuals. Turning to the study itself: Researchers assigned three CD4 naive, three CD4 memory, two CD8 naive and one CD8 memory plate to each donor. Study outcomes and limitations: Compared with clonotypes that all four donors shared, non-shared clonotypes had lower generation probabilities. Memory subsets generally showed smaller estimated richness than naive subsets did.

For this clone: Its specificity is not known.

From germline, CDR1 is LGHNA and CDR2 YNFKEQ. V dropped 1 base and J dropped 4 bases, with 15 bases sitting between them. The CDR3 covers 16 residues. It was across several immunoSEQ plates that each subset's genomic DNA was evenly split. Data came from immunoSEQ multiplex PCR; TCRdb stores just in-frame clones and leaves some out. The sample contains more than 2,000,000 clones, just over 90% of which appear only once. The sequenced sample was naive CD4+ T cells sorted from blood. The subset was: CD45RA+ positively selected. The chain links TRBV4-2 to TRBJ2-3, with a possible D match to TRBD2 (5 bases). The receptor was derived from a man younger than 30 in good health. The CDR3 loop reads CASSQGDVGVADTQYF. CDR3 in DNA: TGTGCCAGCAGCCAAGGCGACGTGGGAGTGGCAGATACGCAGTATTTT.